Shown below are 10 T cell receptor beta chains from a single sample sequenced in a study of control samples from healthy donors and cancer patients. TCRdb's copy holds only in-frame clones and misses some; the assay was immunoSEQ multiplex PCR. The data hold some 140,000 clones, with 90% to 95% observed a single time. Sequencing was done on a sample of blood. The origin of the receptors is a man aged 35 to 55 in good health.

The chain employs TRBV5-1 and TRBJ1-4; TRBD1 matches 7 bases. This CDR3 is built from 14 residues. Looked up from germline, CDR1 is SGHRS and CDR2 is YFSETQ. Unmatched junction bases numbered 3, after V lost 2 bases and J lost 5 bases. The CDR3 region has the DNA TGCGCCAGCAGCTTCGGGACAGCAAATGAAAAACTGTTTTTT. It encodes CASSFGTANEKLFF.

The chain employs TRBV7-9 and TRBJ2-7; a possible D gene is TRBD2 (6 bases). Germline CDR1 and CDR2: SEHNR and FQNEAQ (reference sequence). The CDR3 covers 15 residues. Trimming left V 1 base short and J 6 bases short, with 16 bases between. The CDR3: CASSLDGTRPSEQYF. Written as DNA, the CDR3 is TGTGCCAGCAGCTTAGATGGGACTCGTCCCTCCGAGCAGTACTTC.

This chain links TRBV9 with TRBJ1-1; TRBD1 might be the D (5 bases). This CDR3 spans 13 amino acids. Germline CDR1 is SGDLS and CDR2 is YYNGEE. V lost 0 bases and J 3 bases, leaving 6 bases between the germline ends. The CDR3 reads CASSVVGDTEAFF. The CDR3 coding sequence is TGTGCCAGCAGCGTAGTAGGGGACACTGAAGCTTTCTTT.

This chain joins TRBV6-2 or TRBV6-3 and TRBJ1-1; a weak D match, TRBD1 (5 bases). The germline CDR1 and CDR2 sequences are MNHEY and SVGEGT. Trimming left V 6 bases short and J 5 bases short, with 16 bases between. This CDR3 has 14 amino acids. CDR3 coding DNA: TGTGCCAGCAGCCTTGGACGGGGGAGGACTGAAGCTTTCTTT. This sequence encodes CASSLGRGRTEAFF.

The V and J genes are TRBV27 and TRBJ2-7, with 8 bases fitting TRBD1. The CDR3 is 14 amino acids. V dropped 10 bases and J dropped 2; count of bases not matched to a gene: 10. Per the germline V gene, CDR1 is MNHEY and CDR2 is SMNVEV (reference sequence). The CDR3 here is CATPLDREPYEQYF. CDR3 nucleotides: TGTGCCACCCCACTGGACAGGGAACCCTACGAGCAGTACTTC.

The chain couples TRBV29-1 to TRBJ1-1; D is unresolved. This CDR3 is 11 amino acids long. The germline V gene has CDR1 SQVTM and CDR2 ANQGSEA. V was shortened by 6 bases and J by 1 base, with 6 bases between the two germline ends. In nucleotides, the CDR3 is TGCAGCGTCGGAGAGAACACTGAAGCTTTCTTT. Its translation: CSVGENTEAFF.

This chain's CDR3 is CASSYQAGGGYGYTF. Written as DNA, the CDR3 is TGTGCCAGCAGCTATCAGGCAGGGGGCGGCTATGGCTACACCTTC. This chain uses TRBV3-1 (or the pseudogene TRBV3-2) with TRBJ1-2; 8 nucleotides line up with TRBD1. The CDR3 consists of 15 residues. With V trimmed by 5 bases and J by 4 bases, 9 bases remained unmatched. CDR1 LGHDT and CDR2 YNNKEL come from the germline V gene (reference sequence).

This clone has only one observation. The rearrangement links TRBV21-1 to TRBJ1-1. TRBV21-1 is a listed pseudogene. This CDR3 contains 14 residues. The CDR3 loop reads CASSKVEGGTEAFF. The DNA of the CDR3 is TGTGCCAGCAGCAAGGTAGAGGGAGGGACTGAAGCTTTCTTT.

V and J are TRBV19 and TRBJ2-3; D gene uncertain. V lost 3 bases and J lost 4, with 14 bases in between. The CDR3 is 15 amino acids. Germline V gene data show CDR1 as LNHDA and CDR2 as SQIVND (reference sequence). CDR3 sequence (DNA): TGTGCCAGTAGTATGTGGGCCGGTGGTGCAGATACGCAGTATTTT. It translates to CASSMWAGGADTQYF.

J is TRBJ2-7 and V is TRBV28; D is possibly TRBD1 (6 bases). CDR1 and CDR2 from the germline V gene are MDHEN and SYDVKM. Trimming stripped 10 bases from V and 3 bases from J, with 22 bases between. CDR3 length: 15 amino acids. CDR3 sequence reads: CATSAQQGNLYEQYF. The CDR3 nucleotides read TGTGCCACCTCCGCTCAGCAGGGGAACCTCTACGAGCAGTACTTC. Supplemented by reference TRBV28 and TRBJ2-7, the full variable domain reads DVKVTQSSRYLVKRTGEKVFLECVQDMDHENMFWYRQDPGLGLRLIYFSYDVKMKEKGDIPEGYSVSREKKERFSLILESASTNQTSMYLCATSAQQGNLYEQYFGPGTRLTVT.